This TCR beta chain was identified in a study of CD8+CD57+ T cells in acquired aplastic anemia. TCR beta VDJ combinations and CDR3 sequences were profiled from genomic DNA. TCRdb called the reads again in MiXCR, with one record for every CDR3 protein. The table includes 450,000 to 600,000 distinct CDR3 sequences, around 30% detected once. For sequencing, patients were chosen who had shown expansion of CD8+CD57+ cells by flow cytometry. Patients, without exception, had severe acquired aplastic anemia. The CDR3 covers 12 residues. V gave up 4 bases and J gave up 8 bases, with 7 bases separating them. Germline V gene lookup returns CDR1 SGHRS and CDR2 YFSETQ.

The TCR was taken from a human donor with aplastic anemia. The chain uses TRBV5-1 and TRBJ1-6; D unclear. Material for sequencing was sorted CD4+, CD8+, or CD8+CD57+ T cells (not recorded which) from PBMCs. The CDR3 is CASSPWDSPLHF. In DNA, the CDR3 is TGCGCCAGCAGCCCCTGGGATTCACCCCTCCACTTT.